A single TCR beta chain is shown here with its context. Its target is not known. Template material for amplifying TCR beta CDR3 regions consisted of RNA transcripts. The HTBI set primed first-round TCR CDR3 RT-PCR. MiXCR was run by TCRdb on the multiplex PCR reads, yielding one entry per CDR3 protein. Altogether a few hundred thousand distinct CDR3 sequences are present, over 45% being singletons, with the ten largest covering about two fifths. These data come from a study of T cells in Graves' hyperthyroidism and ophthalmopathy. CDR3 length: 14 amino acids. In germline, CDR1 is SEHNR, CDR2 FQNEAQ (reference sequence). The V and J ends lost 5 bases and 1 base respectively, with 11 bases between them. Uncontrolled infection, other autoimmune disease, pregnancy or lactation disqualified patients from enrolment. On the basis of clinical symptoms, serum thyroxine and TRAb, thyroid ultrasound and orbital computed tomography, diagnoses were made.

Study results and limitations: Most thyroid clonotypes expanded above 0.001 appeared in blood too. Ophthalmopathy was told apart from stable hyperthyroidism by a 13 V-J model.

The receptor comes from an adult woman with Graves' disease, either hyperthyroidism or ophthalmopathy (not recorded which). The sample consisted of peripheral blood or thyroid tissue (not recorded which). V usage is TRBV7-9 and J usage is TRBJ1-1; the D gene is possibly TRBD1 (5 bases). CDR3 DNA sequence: TGTGCCAGCAGCGAGGGACTCACGAACACTGAAGCTTTCTTT. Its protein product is CASSEGLTNTEAFF.